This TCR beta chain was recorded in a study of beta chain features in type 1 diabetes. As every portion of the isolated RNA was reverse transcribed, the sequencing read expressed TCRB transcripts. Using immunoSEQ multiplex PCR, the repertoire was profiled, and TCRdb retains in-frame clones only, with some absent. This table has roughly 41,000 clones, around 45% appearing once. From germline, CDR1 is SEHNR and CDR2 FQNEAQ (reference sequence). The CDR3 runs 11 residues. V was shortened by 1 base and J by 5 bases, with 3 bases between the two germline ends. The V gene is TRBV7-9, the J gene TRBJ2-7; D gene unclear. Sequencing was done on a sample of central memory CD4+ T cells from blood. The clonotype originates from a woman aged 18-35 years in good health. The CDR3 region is CASSLDNEQYF. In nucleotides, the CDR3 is TGTGCCAGCAGCTTAGACAACGAGCAGTACTTC.